One sample yielded the 22 T cell receptor beta chains listed below, sequenced in a study of vaccination and CD4 T cells after COVID-19. This sample's treatment: roughly 10-day PBMC culture with coronavirus spike peptide pools or control peptides (ViraFEST assay). Sequenced with the Oncomine TCR Beta short-read assay was DNA taken from cultured CD4+ T cells. TCRdb reprocessed the PCR reads with MiXCR, giving one entry per CDR3 protein. The sample holds about 20,000 distinct CDR3 sequences, around 83% seen once. Antigens of these TCRs are unknown. Sequenced material: CD4+ T cells from blood, cultured in vitro, taken after SARS-CoV-2 vaccination. These TCRs come from a human donor who received a COVID-19 vaccine.

The V call is TRBV5-1, the J call TRBJ1-1; no reliable D call. The germline gives CDR1 SGHRS, CDR2 YFSETQ. The CDR3 consists of 13 residues. The V gene lost 0 bases and the J gene lost 6 bases, with 9 bases spanning the gap. The CDR3: CASSLGVRPEAFF. The CDR3 DNA is TGCGCCAGCAGCTTGGGGGTTCGCCCTGAAGCTTTCTTT.

The J gene is TRBJ1-2, the V gene TRBV20-1; D is undetermined. From germline, CDR1 is DFQATT and CDR2 SNEGSKA (reference sequence). The CDR3 is 16 amino acids. Between the trimmed V and J ends, which lost 1 base and 5 bases, there was a span of 20 bases. The CDR3 nucleotides read TGCAGTGCTAGAGTGCTGGACGTACTAAACAAATATGGCTACACCTTC. This sequence encodes CSARVLDVLNKYGYTF.

V usage is TRBV2 and J usage is TRBJ2-5; TRBD2 matches at 14 bases. This CDR3 comprises 16 residues. CDR1 is SNHLY, CDR2 FYNNEI, per germline. V gave up 6 bases and J gave up 1 base; unmatched junction bases: 4. CDR3 nucleotides: TGTGCCAGCAGCCGGACTAGCGGGGGGCCCCAAGAGACCCAGTACTTC. Encoded protein: CASSRTSGGPQETQYF.

This sequence joins TRBV12-3 or TRBV12-4 and TRBJ2-3; 9 bases are shared with TRBD1. The CDR3 is 15 residues long. J gave up 4 bases and V 2 bases, and 4 bases lay outside the gene matches. The CDR3 coding sequence is TGTGCCAGCAGTTTAAGGACAGGGGCGGCAGATACGCAGTATTTT. It encodes CASSLRTGAADTQYF.

The chain joins TRBV15 to TRBJ1-2; weak D call: TRBD1 (5 bases). Germline CDR1 reads LNHNV; CDR2 reads YYDKDF (reference sequence). The CDR3 length is 14 residues. Trimming shortened V by 3 bases and J by 2 bases, and 10 bases separated the two germline ends. The CDR3 loop is CATSSGGLNYGYTF. The CDR3 region has the DNA TGTGCCACCAGCAGTGGGGGATTAAACTATGGCTACACCTTC.

The V and J genes are TRBV24-1 and TRBJ2-5, with 14 bases aligning to TRBD2. The CDR3 is 16 residues long. The germline V gene has CDR1 KGHDR and CDR2 SFDVKD. V was pared by 4 bases and J by 4 bases, with 4 bases of the junction left unmatched. The CDR3 loop reads CATSEMTSGGGETQYF. In nucleotides, the CDR3 is TGTGCCACCAGTGAAATGACTAGCGGGGGGGGAGAGACCCAGTACTTC.

The rearrangement joins TRBV6-1 to TRBJ2-2; 8 bases agree with TRBD2. CDR1 and CDR2 (germline): MNHNS, SASEGT. J gave up 5 bases and V 8 bases, and 13 bases lay outside the gene matches. This CDR3 region has 16 residues. This CDR3 is CASSVRGGRETGELFF. The CDR3 DNA sequence: TGTGCCAGCTCGGTACGGGGGGGCAGGGAAACCGGGGAGCTGTTTTTT.

This clonotype has more than one count but fewer than ten. The CDR3 sequence is CASSPAFGESGQPQHF. CDR3 sequence (DNA): TGTGCCAGCAGTCCAGCGTTCGGGGAAAGCGGTCAGCCCCAGCATTTT. The chain links TRBV6-1 to TRBJ1-5; D is ambiguous. Trimming cost V 5 bases and J 6 bases, with 20 bases left between them. The germline gives CDR1 MNHNS, CDR2 SASEGT. The CDR3 totals 16 residues.

This clonotype came up a few times. The chain has TRBV12-3 or TRBV12-4 and TRBJ2-3, with D unclear. The CDR3 covers 12 residues. The V end was cut by 2 bases, the J end by 4 bases, with 4 bases between. The CDR3 spells CASSLSPDTQYF. The CDR3 nucleotides are TGTGCCAGCAGTTTAAGCCCAGATACGCAGTATTTT.

The genes are TRBV10-3 and TRBJ1-1, with TRBD1 matching over 8 bases. The CDR3 length is 13 residues. V shed 2 bases, J shed 4 bases, and the junction held 0 bases outside the gene matches. Germline CDR1 is ENHRY and CDR2 is SYGVKD. CDR3 region: CAISETGGTEAFF. The CDR3 nucleotides are TGTGCCATCAGTGAGACAGGGGGCACTGAAGCTTTCTTT.

This clonotype was observed a few times. The CDR3 spells CSASQTGGDGYTF. The CDR3 DNA sequence: TGCAGTGCTTCCCAAACAGGGGGTGATGGCTACACCTTC. This chain uses TRBV20-1 with TRBJ1-2, with 8 bases aligning to TRBD1. This CDR3 has 13 amino acids. In germline, CDR1 is DFQATT, CDR2 SNEGSKA (reference sequence). V shed 5 bases, J shed 6 bases, and the junction held 8 bases outside the gene matches.

V gene TRBV19 combines with J gene TRBJ1-2; D gene unclear. In germline, CDR1 is LNHDA, CDR2 SQIVND (reference sequence). This CDR3 region has 15 residues. V was trimmed by 2 bases and J by 4 bases, leaving 14 bases between them. The CDR3 loop is CASSIKVWSTYGYTF. In nucleotides, the CDR3 is TGTGCCAGTAGTATAAAAGTATGGTCGACCTATGGCTACACCTTC.

This clonotype appeared a single time. V is TRBV20-1 and J is TRBJ1-3, with 7 bases lining up with TRBD1. The CDR3 has 14 amino acids. The germline CDR1 and CDR2 sequences are DFQATT and SNEGSKA (reference sequence). With V trimmed by 5 bases and J by 2 bases, 6 bases remained unmatched. CDR3: CSAAYRGPGNTIYF. Written as DNA, the CDR3 is TGCAGTGCTGCGTACAGGGGACCTGGAAACACCATATATTTT.

This sequence joins TRBV7-9 and TRBJ1-5; D call uncertain. Germline V lookup: CDR1 SEHNR, CDR2 FQNEAQ (reference sequence). This CDR3 comprises 16 residues. The V end lost 3 bases, the J end lost 2 bases, and 14 bases lay between the germline ends. CDR3 sequence: CASSLMRAEGNQPQHF. The CDR3 nucleotides are TGTGCCAGCAGCTTGATGAGGGCAGAGGGCAATCAGCCCCAGCATTTT.

This sequence joins TRBV2 and TRBJ1-5; 11 nucleotides line up with TRBD1. J gave up 5 bases and V 6 bases, and 6 bases lay outside the gene matches. The CDR3 covers 15 residues. Germline V gene sequence: CDR1 SNHLY, CDR2 FYNNEI. CDR3 sequence: CASRGTGGRHQPQHF. In nucleotides, the CDR3 is TGTGCCAGCAGGGGGACAGGGGGTCGGCATCAGCCCCAGCATTTT.

The chain combines TRBV12-3 or TRBV12-4 with TRBJ2-2; 16 nucleotides agree with TRBD2. The CDR3 totals 18 residues. Losses at the gene ends were 6 bases for V and 5 bases for J; bases not matched to a gene: 9. The CDR3, as DNA: TGTGCCAGCAGACCGGGACTAGCGGGGGGGCCAGGTACCGGGGAGCTGTTTTTT. It translates to CASRPGLAGGPGTGELFF.

The genes are TRBV20-1 and TRBJ2-5; 9 bases map to TRBD2. J lost 3 bases, V lost 1 base, and 3 bases had no gene match. Germline V gene data show CDR1 as DFQATT and CDR2 as SNEGSKA (reference sequence). This CDR3 is built from 14 residues. The CDR3 here is CSARGPSGEETQYF. The DNA for the CDR3 is TGCAGTGCTAGAGGGCCTAGCGGGGAAGAGACCCAGTACTTC.

The rearrangement joins TRBV5-1 to TRBJ2-2; 8 bases match TRBD1. The CDR3 runs 16 residues. Germline loops: CDR1 SGHRS, CDR2 YFSETQ. The V segment lost 1 base and the J segment 1 base; nucleotides outside the gene matches: 3. The CDR3 bases are TGCGCCAGCAGCTTGCTAGGACAGGGGAACACCGGGGAGCTGTTTTTT. As protein: CASSLLGQGNTGELFF.

This clonotype has just a few counts. The rearrangement joins TRBV11-2 to TRBJ1-2; D not resolved. The V gene's germline CDR1 is SGHAT and CDR2 FQNNGV. The CDR3 loop spans 13 amino acids. The V and J ends lost 5 bases and 3 bases respectively, with 10 bases between them. CDR3 sequence (DNA): TGTGCCAGCAGCCCGGGAGGGTACTATGGCTACACCTTC. Its translation is CASSPGGYYGYTF.

This clonotype was counted a few times. The V gene is TRBV20-1, the J gene TRBJ1-4; D gene ambiguous. CDR1 is DFQATT and CDR2 is SNEGSKA in the germline V gene (reference sequence). The CDR3 runs 15 residues. Trimming took 0 bases from V and 0 from J, leaving 8 bases between them. CDR3 in amino acids: CSARDLRATNEKLFF. CDR3 DNA sequence: TGCAGTGCTAGAGATTTGAGGGCAACTAATGAAAAACTGTTTTTT.

The chain links TRBV30 to TRBJ1-2; perhaps TRBD1 as D (5 bases). Trimming took off 5 bases at V and 1 base at J, with 17 bases between the two ends. This CDR3 contains 15 residues. Germline values: CDR1 GTSNPN, CDR2 SVGIG (reference sequence). CDR3 residues: CAWGGFGTFNYGYTF. Here the CDR3 DNA reads TGTGCCTGGGGTGGATTTGGGACGTTTAACTATGGCTACACCTTC.

V and J are TRBV7-9 and TRBJ1-2, with 7 positions matching TRBD1. The trim removed 1 base at V and 4 bases at J, leaving 9 bases unmatched. The germline V gene encodes CDR1 SEHNR and CDR2 FQNEAQ (reference sequence). CDR3 length: 16 residues. The CDR3 region is CASSLVGGRGGYGYTF. The CDR3 DNA reads TGTGCCAGCAGCTTAGTCGGCGGCAGGGGGGGCTATGGCTACACCTTC. The full variable domain, with the rest looked up from reference TRBV7-9 and TRBJ1-2, is DTGVSQNPRHKITKRGQNVTFRCDPISEHNRLYWYRQTLGQGPEFLTYFQNEAQLEKSRLLSDRFSAERPKGSFSTLEIQRTEQGDSAMYLCASSLVGGRGGYGYTFGSGTRLTVV.